A selection of T cell receptor beta chains follows, all from one sample in a study of cytomegalovirus exposure and HLA in healthy donors. Measured with immunoSEQ multiplex PCR; TCRdb has only the in-frame clones, and not every one. The sample shows 150,000 to 200,000 clones, 80% to 85% of them seen only once. Material: PBMCs. These receptors all stem from a woman in her thirties in good health and CMV-seronegative. CDR3s include the opening cysteine and the closing phenylalanine or tryptophan. D genes are given only for firm matches. For some rows the clone size is stated as once, few or many, or as a class when expanded; others skip it.

J: TRBJ1-6; V: TRBV13; size: NA; D: TRBD1; CDR3: CASSRTGAHYNSPLHF; DNA: TGTGCCAGCAGCAGGACAGGGGCTCACTATAATTCACCCCTCCACTTT
J: TRBJ2-1; V: TRBV2; size: NA; D: NA; CDR3: CASGGRGVGYNEQFF; DNA: TGTGCCTCCGGGGGGCGGGGCGTGGGATACAATGAGCAGTTCTTC
J: TRBJ1-1; V: TRBV28; size: NA; D: NA; CDR3: CATRTGHEAFF; DNA: TGTGCCACCCGGACTGGGCATGAAGCTTTCTTT
J: TRBJ2-7; V: TRBV6-6; size: few; D: TRBD2; CDR3: CASSYGASGSREQYF; DNA: TGTGCCAGCAGTTATGGGGCTAGCGGGAGTCGGGAGCAGTACTTC
J: TRBJ2-5; V: TRBV6-5; size: NA; D: NA; CDR3: CASSPDIRTQETQYF; DNA: TGTGCCAGCAGTCCAGATATACGTACACAAGAGACCCAGTACTTC
J: TRBJ2-5; V: TRBV5-1; size: NA; D: TRBD2; CDR3: CASSGASGSRETQYF; DNA: TGCGCCAGCAGCGGAGCTAGCGGCTCCAGAGAGACCCAGTACTTC
J: TRBJ2-5; V: TRBV5-1; size: once; D: TRBD2; CDR3: CASSPGLAVNQETQYF; DNA: TGCGCCAGCAGCCCTGGTCTAGCGGTTAACCAAGAGACCCAGTACTTC
J: TRBJ2-6; V: TRBV5-1; size: NA; D: NA; CDR3: CASSLDGGTNVLTF; DNA: TGCGCCAGCAGCTTGGACGGAGGGACCAACGTCCTGACTTTC
J: TRBJ2-1; V: TRBV30; size: NA; D: TRBD2; CDR3: CAWKTGLARREQFF; DNA: TGTGCCTGGAAGACGGGACTAGCTCGTCGTGAGCAGTTCTTC
J: TRBJ2-7; V: TRBV5-6; size: NA; D: NA; CDR3: CASSFGRVSYEQYF; DNA: TGTGCCAGCAGCTTCGGCAGGGTGAGTTACGAGCAGTACTTC
J: TRBJ2-5; V: TRBV10-3; size: NA; D: TRBD1; CDR3: CAISEGGSKETQYF; DNA: TGTGCCATCAGTGAAGGGGGCAGTAAAGAGACCCAGTACTTC
J: TRBJ1-2; V: TRBV28; size: NA; D: NA; CDR3: CASSSTIYGYTF; DNA: TGTGCCAGCAGTTCCACAATCTATGGCTACACCTTC
J: TRBJ1-6; V: TRBV11-3; size: NA; D: NA; CDR3: CASIRLPRVSPLHF; DNA: TGTGCCAGCATTAGGCTCCCGAGGGTCTCACCCCTCCACTTT
J: TRBJ1-2; V: TRBV28; size: NA; D: TRBD1; CDR3: CATSGQPTWYGYTF; DNA: TGTGCCACCTCGGGACAGCCCACCTGGTATGGCTACACCTTC
J: TRBJ2-1; V: TRBV28; size: NA; D: TRBD1; CDR3: CASSSPGQGDNEQFF; DNA: TGTGCCAGCAGTTCCCCGGGACAGGGGGACAATGAGCAGTTCTTC
J: TRBJ2-7; V: TRBV5-1; size: few; D: TRBD1; CDR3: CASSRDSDQQYF; DNA: TGCGCCAGCAGCCGGGACAGCGATCAGCAGTACTTC
J: TRBJ2-1; V: TRBV19; size: NA; D: TRBD1; CDR3: CASSTGQGLGEQFF; DNA: TGTGCCAGTAGTACCGGACAGGGGCTCGGTGAGCAGTTCTTC
J: TRBJ2-1; V: TRBV6-1; size: NA; D: NA; CDR3: CASRYSKEEQFF; DNA: TGTGCCAGCAGATACAGTAAGGAAGAGCAGTTCTTC
J: TRBJ1-1; V: TRBV6-1; size: NA; D: TRBD1; CDR3: CASRTGGNTEAFF; DNA: TGTGCCAGCAGAACAGGGGGGAACACTGAAGCTTTCTTT
J: TRBJ1-1; V: TRBV4-1; size: NA; D: NA; CDR3: CASRRLFMNTEAFF; DNA: TGCGCCAGCAGACGACTCTTTATGAACACTGAAGCTTTCTTT